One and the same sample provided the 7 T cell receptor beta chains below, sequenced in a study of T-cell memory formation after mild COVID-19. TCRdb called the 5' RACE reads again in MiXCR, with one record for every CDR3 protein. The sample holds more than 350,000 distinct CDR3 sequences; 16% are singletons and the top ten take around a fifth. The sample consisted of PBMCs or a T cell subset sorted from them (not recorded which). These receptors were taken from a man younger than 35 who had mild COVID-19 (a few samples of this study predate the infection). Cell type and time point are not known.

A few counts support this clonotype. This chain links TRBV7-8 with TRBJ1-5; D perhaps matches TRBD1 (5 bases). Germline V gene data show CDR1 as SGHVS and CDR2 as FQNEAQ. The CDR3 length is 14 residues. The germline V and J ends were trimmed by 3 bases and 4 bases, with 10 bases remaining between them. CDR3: CASSLGRENQPQHF. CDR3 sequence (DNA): TGTGCCAGCAGCTTGGGACGGGAGAATCAGCCCCAGCATTTT.

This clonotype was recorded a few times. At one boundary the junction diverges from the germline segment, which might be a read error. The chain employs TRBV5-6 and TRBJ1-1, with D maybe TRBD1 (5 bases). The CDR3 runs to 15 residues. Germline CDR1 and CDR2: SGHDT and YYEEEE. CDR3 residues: CASSLEGYGTPAEAF. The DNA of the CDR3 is TGTGCCAGCAGCTTGGAAGGGTACGGGACGCCGGCTGAAGCTTTT.

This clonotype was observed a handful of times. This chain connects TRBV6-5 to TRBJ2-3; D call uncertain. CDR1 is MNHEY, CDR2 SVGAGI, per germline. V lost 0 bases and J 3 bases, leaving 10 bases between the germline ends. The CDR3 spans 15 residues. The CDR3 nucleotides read TGTGCCAGCAGTTACTCCCTGAGGAGAACAGATACGCAGTATTTT. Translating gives CASSYSLRRTDTQYF.

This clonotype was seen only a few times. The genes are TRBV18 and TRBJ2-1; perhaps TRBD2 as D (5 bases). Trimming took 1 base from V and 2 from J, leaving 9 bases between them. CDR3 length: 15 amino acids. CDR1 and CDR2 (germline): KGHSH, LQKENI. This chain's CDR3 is CASSPLSGTYNEQFF. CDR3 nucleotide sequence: TGTGCCAGCTCACCACTCTCGGGGACCTACAATGAGCAGTTCTTC.

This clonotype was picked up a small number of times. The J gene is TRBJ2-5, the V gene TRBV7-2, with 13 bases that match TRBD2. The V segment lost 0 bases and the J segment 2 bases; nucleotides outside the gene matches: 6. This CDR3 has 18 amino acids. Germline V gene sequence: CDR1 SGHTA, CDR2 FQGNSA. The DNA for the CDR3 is TGTGCCAGCAGCTTAGCGAGGACTAGCGGGGGACCTCAAGAGACCCAGTACTTC. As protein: CASSLARTSGGPQETQYF.

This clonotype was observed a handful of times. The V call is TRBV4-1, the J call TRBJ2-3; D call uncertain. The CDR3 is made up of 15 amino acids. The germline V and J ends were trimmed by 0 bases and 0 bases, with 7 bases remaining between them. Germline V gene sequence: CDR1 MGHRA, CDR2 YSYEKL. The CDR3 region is CASSQEIASTDTQYF. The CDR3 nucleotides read TGCGCCAGCAGCCAAGAGATAGCTAGCACAGATACGCAGTATTTT.

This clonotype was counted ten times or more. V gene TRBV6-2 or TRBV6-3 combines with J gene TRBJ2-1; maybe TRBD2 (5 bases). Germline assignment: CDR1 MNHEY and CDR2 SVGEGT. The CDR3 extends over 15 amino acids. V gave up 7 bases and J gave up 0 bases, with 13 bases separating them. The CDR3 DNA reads TGTGCCAGCAAAATAGGCCTAGCCTCCTACAATGAGCAGTTCTTC. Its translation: CASKIGLASYNEQFF.